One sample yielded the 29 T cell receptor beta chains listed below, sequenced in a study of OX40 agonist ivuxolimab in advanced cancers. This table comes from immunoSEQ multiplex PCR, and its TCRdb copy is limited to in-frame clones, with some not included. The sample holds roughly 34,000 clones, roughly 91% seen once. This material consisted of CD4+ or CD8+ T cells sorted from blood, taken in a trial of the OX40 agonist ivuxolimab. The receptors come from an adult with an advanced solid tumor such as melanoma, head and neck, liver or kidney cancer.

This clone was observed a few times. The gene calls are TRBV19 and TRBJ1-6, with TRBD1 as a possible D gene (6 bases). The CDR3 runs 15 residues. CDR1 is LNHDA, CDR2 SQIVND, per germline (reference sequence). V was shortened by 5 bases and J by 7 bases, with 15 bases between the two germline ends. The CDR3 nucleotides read TGTGCCAGTAGTGATCGACAGGTTGAGAATTCACCCCTCCACTTT. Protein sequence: CASSDRQVENSPLHF. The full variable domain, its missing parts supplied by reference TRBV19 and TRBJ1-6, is DGGITQSPKYLFRKEGQNVTLSCEQNLNHDAMYWYRQDPGQGLRLIYYSQIVNDFQKGDIAEGYSVSREKKESFPLTVTSAQKNPTAFYLCASSDRQVENSPLHFGNGTRLTVT.

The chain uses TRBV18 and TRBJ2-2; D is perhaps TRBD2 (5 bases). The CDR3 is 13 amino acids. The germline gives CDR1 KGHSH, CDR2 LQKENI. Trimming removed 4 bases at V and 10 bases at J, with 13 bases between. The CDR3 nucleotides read TGTGCCAGCTCACGAACGGGGTACGTGGAGCTGTTTTTT. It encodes CASSRTGYVELFF.

This CDR3 is CSVRTGGNQPQHF. CDR3 nucleotide sequence: TGCAGCGTTCGGACAGGGGGCAATCAGCCCCAGCATTTT. The chain is built from TRBV29-1 and TRBJ1-5, with 9 bases identical to TRBD1. The germline V gene has CDR1 SQVTM and CDR2 ANQGSEA. This CDR3 spans 13 amino acids. V trimming: 5 bases; J trimming: 2 bases; junction bases outside the gene matches: 1.

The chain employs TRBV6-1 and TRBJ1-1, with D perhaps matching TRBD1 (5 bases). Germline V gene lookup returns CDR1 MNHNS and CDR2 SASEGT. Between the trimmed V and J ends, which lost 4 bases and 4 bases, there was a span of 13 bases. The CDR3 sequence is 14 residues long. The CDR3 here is CASSGRVGGTEAFF. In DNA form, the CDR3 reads TGTGCCAGCAGTGGGCGCGTGGGGGGCACTGAAGCTTTCTTT.

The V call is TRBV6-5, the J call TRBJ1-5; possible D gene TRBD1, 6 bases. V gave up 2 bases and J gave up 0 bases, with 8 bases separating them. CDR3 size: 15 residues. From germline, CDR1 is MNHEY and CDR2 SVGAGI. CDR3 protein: CASSYGQFSNQPQHF. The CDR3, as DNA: TGTGCCAGCAGTTACGGACAGTTTAGCAATCAGCCCCAGCATTTT.

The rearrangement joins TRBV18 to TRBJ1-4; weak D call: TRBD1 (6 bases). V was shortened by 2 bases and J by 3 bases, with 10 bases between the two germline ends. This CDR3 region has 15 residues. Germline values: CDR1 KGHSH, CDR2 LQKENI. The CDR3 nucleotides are TGTGCCAGCTCACCATCCGGACAGCCTAATGAAAAACTGTTTTTT. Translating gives CASSPSGQPNEKLFF.

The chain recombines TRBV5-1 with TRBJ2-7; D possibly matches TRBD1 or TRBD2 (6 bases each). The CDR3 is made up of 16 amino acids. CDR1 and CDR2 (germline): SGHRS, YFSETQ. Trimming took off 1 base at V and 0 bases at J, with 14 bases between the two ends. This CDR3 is CASSLYGGPSSYEQYF. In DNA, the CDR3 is TGCGCCAGCAGCTTGTATGGGGGGCCGAGCTCCTACGAGCAGTACTTC. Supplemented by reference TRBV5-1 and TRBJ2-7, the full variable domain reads KAGVTQTPRYLIKTRGQQVTLSCSPISGHRSVSWYQQTPGQGLQFLFEYFSETQRNKGNFPGRFSGRQFSNSRSEMNVSTLELGDSALYLCASSLYGGPSSYEQYFGPGTRLTVT.

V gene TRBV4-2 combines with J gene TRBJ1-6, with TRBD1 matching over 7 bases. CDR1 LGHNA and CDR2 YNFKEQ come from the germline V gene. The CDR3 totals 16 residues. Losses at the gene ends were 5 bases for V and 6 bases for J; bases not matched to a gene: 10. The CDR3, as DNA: TGTGCCAGCAGCGTCTCAAACAGGGGCGGTAATTCACCCCTCCACTTT. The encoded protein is CASSVSNRGGNSPLHF.

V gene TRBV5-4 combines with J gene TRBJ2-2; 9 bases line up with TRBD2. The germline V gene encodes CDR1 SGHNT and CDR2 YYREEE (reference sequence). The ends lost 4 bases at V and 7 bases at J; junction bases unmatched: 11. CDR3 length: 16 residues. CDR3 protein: CASSLIGSGGHGELFF. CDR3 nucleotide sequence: TGTGCCAGCAGCCTCATCGGTAGCGGGGGCCACGGGGAGCTGTTTTTT.

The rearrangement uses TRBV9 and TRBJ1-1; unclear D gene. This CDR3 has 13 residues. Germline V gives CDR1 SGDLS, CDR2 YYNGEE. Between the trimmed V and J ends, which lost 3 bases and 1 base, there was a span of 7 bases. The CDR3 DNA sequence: TGTGCCAGCAGCGAACAGACGAACACTGAAGCTTTCTTT. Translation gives CASSEQTNTEAFF.

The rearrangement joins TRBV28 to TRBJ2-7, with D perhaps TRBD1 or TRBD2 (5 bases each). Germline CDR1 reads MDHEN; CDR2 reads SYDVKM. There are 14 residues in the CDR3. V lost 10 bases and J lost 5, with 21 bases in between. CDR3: CATAGDRGTNEQYF. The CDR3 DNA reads TGTGCCACCGCCGGGGACCGAGGAACGAACGAGCAGTACTTC.

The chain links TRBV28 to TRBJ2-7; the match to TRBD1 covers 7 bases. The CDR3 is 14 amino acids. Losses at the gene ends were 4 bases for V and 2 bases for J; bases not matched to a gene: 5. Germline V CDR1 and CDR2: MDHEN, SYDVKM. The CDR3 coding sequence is TGTGCCAGCAGTTCTCCGGGACAGCCCTACGAGCAGTACTTC. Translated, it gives CASSSPGQPYEQYF.

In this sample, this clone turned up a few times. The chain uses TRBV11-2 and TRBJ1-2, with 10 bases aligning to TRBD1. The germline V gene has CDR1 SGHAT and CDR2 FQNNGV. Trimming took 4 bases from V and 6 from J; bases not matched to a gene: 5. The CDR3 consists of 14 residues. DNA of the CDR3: TGTGCCAGCAGCTCAGACAGGGGGCTGGATGGCTACACCTTC. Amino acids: CASSSDRGLDGYTF.

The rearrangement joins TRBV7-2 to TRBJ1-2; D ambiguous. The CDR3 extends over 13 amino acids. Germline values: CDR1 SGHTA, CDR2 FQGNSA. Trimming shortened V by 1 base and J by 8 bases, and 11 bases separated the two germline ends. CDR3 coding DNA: TGTGCCAGCAGCTTAGGCGGGAGAAGGGGCTACACCTTC. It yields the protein CASSLGGRRGYTF.

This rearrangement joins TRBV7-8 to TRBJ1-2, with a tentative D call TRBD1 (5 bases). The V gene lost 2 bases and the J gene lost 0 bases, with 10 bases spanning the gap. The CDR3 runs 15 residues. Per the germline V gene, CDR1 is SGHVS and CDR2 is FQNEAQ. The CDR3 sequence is CASSLSRASNYGYTF. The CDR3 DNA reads TGTGCCAGCAGCTTATCCAGGGCTTCTAACTATGGCTACACCTTC.

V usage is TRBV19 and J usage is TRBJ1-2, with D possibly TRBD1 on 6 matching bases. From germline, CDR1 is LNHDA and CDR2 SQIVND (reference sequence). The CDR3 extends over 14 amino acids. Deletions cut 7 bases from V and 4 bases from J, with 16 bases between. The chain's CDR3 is CASTSGGRSYGYTF. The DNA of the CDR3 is TGTGCCAGTACTTCCGGGGGGCGATCCTATGGCTACACCTTC.

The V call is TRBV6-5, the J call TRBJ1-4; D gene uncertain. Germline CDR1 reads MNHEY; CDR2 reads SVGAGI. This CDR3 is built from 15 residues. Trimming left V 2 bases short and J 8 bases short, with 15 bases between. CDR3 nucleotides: TGTGCCAGCAGTTACCGGGGATATGTCGGGGAAAAACTGTTTTTT. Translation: CASSYRGYVGEKLFF.

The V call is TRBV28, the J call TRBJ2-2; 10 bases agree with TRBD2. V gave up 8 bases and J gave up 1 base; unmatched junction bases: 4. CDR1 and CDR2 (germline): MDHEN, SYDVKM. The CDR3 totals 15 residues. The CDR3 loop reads CASATSGVNTGELFF. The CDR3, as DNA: TGTGCCAGCGCTACTAGCGGGGTGAACACCGGGGAGCTGTTTTTT.

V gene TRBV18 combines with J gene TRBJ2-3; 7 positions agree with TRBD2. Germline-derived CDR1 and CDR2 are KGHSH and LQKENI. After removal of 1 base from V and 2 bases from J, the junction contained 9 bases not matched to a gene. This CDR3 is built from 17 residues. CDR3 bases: TGTGCCAGCTCACCACAGCAGGGACTATTTTTCACAGATACGCAGTATTTT. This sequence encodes CASSPQQGLFFTDTQYF.

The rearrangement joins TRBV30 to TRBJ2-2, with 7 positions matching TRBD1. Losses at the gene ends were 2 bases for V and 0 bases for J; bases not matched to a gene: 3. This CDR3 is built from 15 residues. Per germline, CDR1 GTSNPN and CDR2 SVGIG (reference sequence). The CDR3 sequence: CAWSRQGTNTGELFF. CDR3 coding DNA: TGTGCCTGGAGTCGACAGGGCACGAACACCGGGGAGCTGTTTTTT.

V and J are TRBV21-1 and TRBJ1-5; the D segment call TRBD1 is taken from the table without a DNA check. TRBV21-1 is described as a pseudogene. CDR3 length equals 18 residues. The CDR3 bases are TGTGCCAGCCGGCCTCCGGGACATATCCCTTTTAGCAATCAGCCCCAGCATTTT. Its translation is CASRPPGHIPFSNQPQHF.

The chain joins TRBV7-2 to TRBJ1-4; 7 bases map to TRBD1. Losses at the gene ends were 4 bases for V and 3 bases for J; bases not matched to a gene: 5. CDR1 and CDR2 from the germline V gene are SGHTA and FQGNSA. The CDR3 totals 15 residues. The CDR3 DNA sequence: TGTGCCAGCAGCTCCTCCGGGACAGCTAATGAAAAACTGTTTTTT. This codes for CASSSSGTANEKLFF.

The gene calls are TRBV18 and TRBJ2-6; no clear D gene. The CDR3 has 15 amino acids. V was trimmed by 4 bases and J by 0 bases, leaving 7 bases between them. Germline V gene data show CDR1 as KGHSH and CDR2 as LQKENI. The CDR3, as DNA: TGTGCCAGCTCACTAACAGACTCTGGGGCCAACGTCCTGACTTTC. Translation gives CASSLTDSGANVLTF.

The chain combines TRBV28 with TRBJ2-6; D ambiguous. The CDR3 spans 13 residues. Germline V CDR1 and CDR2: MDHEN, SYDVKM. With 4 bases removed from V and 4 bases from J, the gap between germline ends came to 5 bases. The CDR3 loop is CASSYGGANVLTF. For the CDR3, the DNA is TGTGCCAGCAGTTACGGCGGGGCCAACGTCCTGACTTTC.

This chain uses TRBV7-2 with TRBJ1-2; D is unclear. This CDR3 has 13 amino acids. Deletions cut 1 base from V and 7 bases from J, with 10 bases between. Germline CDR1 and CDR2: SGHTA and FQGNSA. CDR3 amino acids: CASSLGQLAGYTF. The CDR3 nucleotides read TGTGCCAGCAGCTTAGGGCAGCTAGCTGGCTACACCTTC. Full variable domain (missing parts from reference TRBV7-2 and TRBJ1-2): GAGVSQSPSNKVTEKGKDVELRCDPISGHTALYWYRQSLGQGLEFLIYFQGNSAPDKSGLPSDRFSAERTGGSVSTLTIQRTQQEDSAVYLCASSLGQLAGYTFGSGTRLTVV.

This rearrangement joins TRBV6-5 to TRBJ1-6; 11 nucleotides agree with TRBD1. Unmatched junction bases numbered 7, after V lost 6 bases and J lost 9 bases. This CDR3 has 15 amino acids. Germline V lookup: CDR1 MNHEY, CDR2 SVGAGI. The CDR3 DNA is TGTGCCAGCAGCCCGGGAGGACAGGGGGCTTCACCCCTCCACTTT. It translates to CASSPGGQGASPLHF.

Here the CDR3 DNA reads TGTGCCTGGAGTGTCACAGTTTATAATTCACCCCTCCACTTT. It yields the protein CAWSVTVYNSPLHF. V gene TRBV30 combines with J gene TRBJ1-6; D is unclear. The CDR3 runs 14 residues. The V end lost 0 bases, the J end lost 4 bases, and 7 bases lay between the germline ends. From germline, CDR1 is GTSNPN and CDR2 SVGIG (reference sequence).

CDR3 coding DNA: TGTGCCAGCAGCGACTTGGGACTAGCGGGAGGCAATGAGCAGTTCTTC. It encodes CASSDLGLAGGNEQFF. The chain carries TRBV28 and TRBJ2-1, with 15 bases aligning to TRBD2. This CDR3 has 16 residues. The V segment lost 6 bases and the J segment 6 bases; nucleotides outside the gene matches: 6. CDR1 is MDHEN and CDR2 is SYDVKM in the germline V gene.

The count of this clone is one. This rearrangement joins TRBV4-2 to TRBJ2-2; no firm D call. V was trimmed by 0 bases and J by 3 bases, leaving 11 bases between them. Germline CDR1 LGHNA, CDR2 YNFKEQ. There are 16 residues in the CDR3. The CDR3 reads CASSQDPGVDTGELFF. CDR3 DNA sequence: TGTGCCAGCAGCCAAGACCCCGGAGTGGACACCGGGGAGCTGTTTTTT.